Detailed here is one T cell receptor (beta chain). Its antigen is unidentified. This entry is derived from a study of T cells in Graves' hyperthyroidism and ophthalmopathy. General study findings and limits: Patients with ophthalmopathy were separated from those with stable hyperthyroidism by a 13 V-J model. Blood shared most expanded thyroid clonotypes above 0.001.

The CDR3 sequence is 17 residues long. The germline V and J ends were trimmed by 2 bases and 4 bases, with 20 bases remaining between them. Germline V gene lookup returns CDR1 MNHEY and CDR2 SVGEGT. Amplification of TCR beta CDR3 regions was performed using RNA transcripts as template. HTBI primers drove first-round RT-PCR of the TCR CDR3. TCRdb re-called the multiplex PCR reads with MiXCR, one entry per CDR3 protein. The top ten hold about a sixth of the sample, which has 300,000 to 350,000 distinct CDR3 sequences, 15% to 20% seen once. The specimen was blood. The chain recombines TRBV6-2 or TRBV6-3 with TRBJ2-5, with D perhaps matching TRBD1 (6 bases). The TCR was taken from a woman in her thirties or forties with Graves' ophthalmopathy. The CDR3 spells CASSYPPGHSFAETQYF. In nucleotides, the CDR3 is TGTGCCAGCAGTTACCCCCCGGGACACTCATTCGCAGAGACCCAGTACTTC.